These T cell receptor beta chains were read from a single sample in a study of neurological immune-mediated disorders. TCRdb reprocessed the 5' RACE reads via MiXCR and lists one record per CDR3 protein. The repertoire includes about 50,000 distinct CDR3 sequences, around 17% of them detected once, and 4% to 4.5% sits in the top ten. Input material: PBMCs. Every receptor here comes from a man aged 55-75 years in good health. Both conserved end residues are part of each CDR3. The order of the fields is CDR3 length, D gene, J gene, V gene, clone size, CDR3 DNA, CDR3 protein. A D gene is named only where the DNA matches it firmly. Clone size, where shown, is once, few, many, or a class for clones that have expanded.

>15|TRBD2|TRBJ2-3|TRBV24-1|many
TGTGCCACCAGTGCGCCGGGAGGGGGGACAGATACGCAGTATTTT
CATSAPGGGTDTQYF
>16|NA|TRBJ2-2|TRBV28|many
TGTGCCAGCACCCGGCGGACGGCCGGAAGGACCGGGGAGCTGTTTTTT
CASTRRTAGRTGELFF
>15|NA|TRBJ2-5|TRBV15|NA
TGTGCCACCAGCAGATTACGGGACCAAGCAGGGACCCAGTACTTC
CATSRLRDQAGTQYF
>15|TRBD1|TRBJ2-7|TRBV5-7|few
TGTGCCAGCAGCACGCCCGGGACAGGGGACAACGAGCAGTACTTC
CASSTPGTGDNEQYF
>14|TRBD1|TRBJ2-5|TRBV5-1|many
TGCGCCAGCAGCAAGGGGACAGGCCAAGAGACCCAGTACTTC
CASSKGTGQETQYF
>14|NA|TRBJ1-2|TRBV28|many
TGTGCCAGCTCGGGTGGGGGAAAATCCTATGGCTACACCTTC
CASSGGGKSYGYTF
>17|NA|TRBJ1-1|TRBV5-1|many
TGCGCCAGCAGCTTGGGGAGGGTTCCCCGTCAAAACACTGAAGCTTTCTTT
CASSLGRVPRQNTEAFF
>14|NA|TRBJ2-7|TRBV6-1|many
TGTGCCAGCAGTGACAGGGGCCTGTACTACGAGCAGTACTTC
CASSDRGLYYEQYF
>13|NA|TRBJ1-1|TRBV7-6|medium-sized
TGTGCCAGCAGCTCGGACAGCAACACTGAAGCTTTCTTT
CASSSDSNTEAFF
>13|NA|TRBJ2-4|TRBV12-3/TRBV12-4|NA
TGTGCCAGCAGTTTTGACGGTACCATAATTCAGTACTTC
CASSFDGTIIQYF
>14|NA|TRBJ2-5|TRBV20-1|many
TGCAGTGCTAGAGATGGGCGGTTCCGAGAGACCCAGTACTTC
CSARDGRFRETQYF
>13|TRBD1|TRBJ1-2|TRBV20-1|many
TGCAGTGCTAGACCTCAGGGGGCCCATGGCTACACCTTC
CSARPQGAHGYTF
>15|NA|TRBJ2-2|TRBV5-1|many
TGCGCCAGCAGCTTGGAGTCCACGAACACCGGGGAGCTGTTTTTT
CASSLESTNTGELFF
>14|TRBD2|TRBJ2-5|TRBV20-1|NA
TGCAGTGCTAGAGCGGCGGGAGCTCAAGAGACCCAGTACTTC
CSARAAGAQETQYF
>14|TRBD1|TRBJ1-1|TRBV20-1|many
TGCAGTGCTAGGGCCGGGACAGGGGGAATGGGAGCTTTCTTT
CSARAGTGGMGAFF
>14|NA|TRBJ1-6|TRBV7-9|NA
TGTGCCAGCAGCCCCCGCCAGGGGAATTCACCCCTCCACTTT
CASSPRQGNSPLHF
>16|TRBD1|TRBJ1-1|TRBV5-1|few
TGCGCCAGCAGCCAACCGTACAGGGGAAAGAACACTGAAGCTTTCTTT
CASSQPYRGKNTEAFF
>15|NA|TRBJ1-6|TRBV20-1|many
TGCAGTGCTAGAGAAAAGGGGTTAGCGTTTAATCCCCTCCACTTT
CSAREKGLAFNPLHF
>12|NA|TRBJ1-2|TRBV5-1|many
TGCGCCAGCGGTGAACAGGGAAATGGCTACACCTTC
CASGEQGNGYTF
>13|NA|TRBJ2-3|TRBV7-2|few
TGTGCCAGCAGCCCCCAGCTCCTAGATACGCAGTATTTT
CASSPQLLDTQYF
>16|NA|TRBJ1-2|TRBV14|many
TGTGCCAGCAGCCCGCTCCCCAGCCGTTCTAACTATGGCTACACCTTC
CASSPLPSRSNYGYTF
>12|NA|TRBJ2-3|TRBV7-2|many
TGTGCCAGCAGCTTGGCCACAGATACGCAGTATTTT
CASSLATDTQYF
>16|NA|TRBJ2-1|TRBV9|many
TGTGCCAGCAGCCCCCTGGACGGTAGGGCGGGCAATGAGCAGTTCTTC
CASSPLDGRAGNEQFF
>13|TRBD1|TRBJ2-5|TRBV4-1|NA
TGCGCCAGCAGCCGACAGGGGGGGGAGACCCAGTACTTC
CASSRQGGETQYF
>15|TRBD1|TRBJ1-5|TRBV6-5|NA
TGTGCCAGCAGCCCAGCTGACAGGGATAGCCAGCCCCAGCATTTT
CASSPADRDSQPQHF
>14|TRBD2|TRBJ2-1|TRBV28|many
TGTGCCAGCAGAACTAGCGGGAGGGCCGATGAGCAGTTCTTC
CASRTSGRADEQFF
>16|NA|TRBJ2-1|TRBV4-2|many
TGTGCCAGCAGCCAAGATTGGGATAGGTCCTACAATGAGCAGTTCTTC
CASSQDWDRSYNEQFF
>14|NA|TRBJ2-7|TRBV15|many
TGTGCCACCAGCAGAGAGGGCAGGGGTTACGAGCAGTACTTC
CATSREGRGYEQYF
>15|TRBD2|TRBJ2-3|TRBV25-1|many
TGTGCCAGCAGTCCGACTAGCGGGATGCGAGATACGCAGTATTTT
CASSPTSGMRDTQYF
>16|TRBD2|TRBJ2-3|TRBV29-1|many
TGCAGCGTGGACGGTAGCGGGAGGTCAGGCACAGATACGCAGTATTTT
CSVDGSGRSGTDTQYF
>14|NA|TRBJ1-1|TRBV9|many
TGTGCCAGCAGTGTGGGGCCGTTGAACACTGAAGCTTTCTTT
CASSVGPLNTEAFF
>14|NA|TRBJ1-3|TRBV29-1|many
TGCAGCGTTAAGGACAGAGGCCCTGGAAACACCATATATTTT
CSVKDRGPGNTIYF
>13|NA|TRBJ1-6|TRBV5-1|many
TGCGCCAGCAGCTTGACGGTCGACTCACCCCTCCACTTT
CASSLTVDSPLHF
>15|NA|TRBJ1-1|TRBV5-1|many
TGCGCCAGCAGCGGGGAGGGTATTGGGTTCACTGAAGCTTTCTTT
CASSGEGIGFTEAFF
>15|NA|TRBJ2-3|TRBV5-1|many
TGCGCCAGCGGCTTGGGTAGTCCTAGCGTGGATACGCAGTATTTT
CASGLGSPSVDTQYF
>15|TRBD2|TRBJ2-7|TRBV5-1|many
TGCGCCAGCACCAGGGGGGCGGGAGGGCCCTACGAGCAGTACTTC
CASTRGAGGPYEQYF
>15|NA|TRBJ1-5|TRBV6-2/TRBV6-3|many
TGTGCCAGCTCCCGGACGGACAATAGCAATCAGCCCCAGCATTTT
CASSRTDNSNQPQHF
>12|NA|TRBJ1-5|TRBV6-6|many
TGTGCCAGCAGTAGTCCAGCTCGGCCCCAGCATTTT
CASSSPARPQHF
>14|TRBD2|TRBJ2-7|TRBV7-2|many
TGTGCCAGCCGGACTAGCGGGAGCTCCTACGAGCAGTACTTC
CASRTSGSSYEQYF
>16|NA|TRBJ1-1|TRBV7-9|many
TGTGCCAGCAGCCTAGGAGGGTGGGGGGCAGAGACTGAAGCTTTCTTT
CASSLGGWGAETEAFF
>19|TRBD1|TRBJ1-2|TRBV27|many
TGTGCCAGCAGCCGCAACCCACCTTCTTGGACAGGGGCTAACTATGGCTACACCTTC
CASSRNPPSWTGANYGYTF
>16|TRBD1|TRBJ2-2|TRBV5-1|many
TGCGCCAGCTTTCGGACAGGGGGAGGACCCACCGGGGAGCTGTTTTTT
CASFRTGGGPTGELFF